These 19 T cell receptor beta chains were all obtained from the same sample, sequenced in a study of T-cell memory formation after mild COVID-19. In TCRdb, the 5' RACE reads were re-called with MiXCR into one record per CDR3 protein. Among 350,000 to 400,000 distinct CDR3 sequences listed, roughly 21% were seen once. The sample taken for sequencing was PBMCs or a T cell subset sorted from them (not recorded which). The receptors here all came from an adult woman who had mild COVID-19 (a few samples of this study predate the infection). Cell type and time point are not known.

This clonotype was found many times. The chain recombines TRBV24-1 with TRBJ2-3; D uncertain. Trimming cost V 4 bases and J 2 bases, with 15 bases left between them. Germline CDR1 and CDR2: KGHDR and SFDVKD. The CDR3 is 16 residues long. As DNA, the CDR3 is TGTGCCACCAGTGACCCTCGGTCAGGCGACACAGATACGCAGTATTTT. This encodes CATSDPRSGDTDTQYF.

Here the CDR3 DNA reads TGTGCCAGCAGCTTCGGCTGGGCTGAGGCCAACGTCCTGACTTTC. Translating gives CASSFGWAEANVLTF. This sequence joins TRBV5-4 and TRBJ2-6, with no clear D. Trimming shortened V by 2 bases and J by 6 bases, and 12 bases separated the two germline ends. CDR1 and CDR2 from the germline V gene are SGHNT and YYREEE (reference sequence). The CDR3 is made up of 15 amino acids.

J is TRBJ1-2 and V is TRBV28, with 7 bases identical to TRBD1. The CDR3 has 14 amino acids. Per the germline V gene, CDR1 is MDHEN and CDR2 is SYDVKM. J lost 6 bases, V lost 1 base, and 5 bases had no gene match. Written as DNA, the CDR3 is TGTGCCAGCAGTTTATTGGGCAGGGGGGATGGCTACACCTTC. This sequence encodes CASSLLGRGDGYTF.

This clonotype is a singleton in its sample. The rearrangement uses TRBV7-6 and TRBJ1-2; 11 positions agree with TRBD1. Germline CDR1 SGHVS, CDR2 FNYEAQ. Unmatched junction bases numbered 10, after V lost 6 bases and J lost 4 bases. The CDR3 is 16 amino acids. The CDR3 nucleotides are TGTGCCAGCAGTAACGGACAGGGGGCCCGCGGCTATGGCTACACCTTC. Amino acids: CASSNGQGARGYGYTF.

The chain uses TRBV12-3 or TRBV12-4 and TRBJ1-1; D is unresolved. This CDR3 is 13 amino acids long. The V end lost 2 bases, the J end lost 1 base, and 5 bases lay between the germline ends. CDR3: CASSLLRNTEAFF. The CDR3 coding sequence is TGTGCCAGCAGTTTACTCCGGAACACTGAAGCTTTCTTT.

V gene TRBV12-3 or TRBV12-4 combines with J gene TRBJ2-7; TRBD2 aligns across 8 bases. The CDR3 spans 14 residues. Losses at the gene ends were 5 bases for V and 4 bases for J; bases not matched to a gene: 7. The CDR3 sequence: CASSKRVAGYEQYF. CDR3 sequence (DNA): TGTGCCAGCAGTAAGAGGGTAGCGGGGTACGAGCAGTACTTC.

J is TRBJ2-1 and V is TRBV24-1, with 7 bases that match TRBD1. J was trimmed by 6 bases and V by 7 bases; bases with no gene match: 5. The CDR3 runs 13 residues. CDR1 is KGHDR and CDR2 is SFDVKD in the germline V gene. CDR3 in DNA: TGTGCCACCAGGGGGACAGCCGGCAATGAGCAGTTCTTC. This encodes CATRGTAGNEQFF.

This clonotype was detected only a few times. Written as DNA, the CDR3 is TGCAGTGCCAGCCAAGGGTTCAATCAGCCCCAGCATTTT. Protein product: CSASQGFNQPQHF. The J gene is TRBJ1-5, the V gene TRBV20-1; D is uncertain. CDR3 length equals 13 residues. Germline V lookup: CDR1 DFQATT, CDR2 SNEGSKA (reference sequence). V was trimmed by 6 bases and J by 3 bases, leaving 12 bases between them.

This chain joins TRBV20-1 and TRBJ2-1; 12 bases are shared with TRBD2. The trim removed 5 bases at V and 8 bases at J, leaving 13 bases unmatched. The CDR3 contains 16 residues. Germline V gives CDR1 DFQATT, CDR2 SNEGSKA (reference sequence). CDR3 DNA: TGCAGTGCTGAATCACGGGGGGCTAGCGGGAGGGATGAGCAGTTCTTC. Translation gives CSAESRGASGRDEQFF.

V gene TRBV7-2 combines with J gene TRBJ2-3, with D perhaps given as TRBD1 or TRBD2 (5 bases each). Deletions cut 5 bases from V and 8 bases from J, with 11 bases between. From germline, CDR1 is SGHTA and CDR2 FQGNSA. The CDR3 covers 12 residues. The CDR3 DNA is TGTGCCAGCAGCCGCCGGGACGTTACGCAGTATTTT. This sequence encodes CASSRRDVTQYF.

The rearrangement links TRBV2 to TRBJ2-5, with D unclear. CDR1 and CDR2 (germline): SNHLY, FYNNEI. The germline V and J ends were trimmed by 2 bases and 5 bases, with 6 bases remaining between them. This CDR3 region has 12 residues. Here the CDR3 DNA reads TGTGCCAGCAGTGAAAAACTGGAGACCCAGTACTTC. It translates to CASSEKLETQYF. Variable domain in full (rest from reference TRBV2 and TRBJ2-5): EPEVTQTPSHQVTQMGQEVILRCVPISNHLYFYWYRQILGQKVEFLVSFYNNEISEKSEIFDDQFSVERPDGSNFTLKIRSTKLEDSAMYFCASSEKLETQYFGPGTRLLVL.

This chain joins TRBV7-2 and TRBJ2-3; 11 positions agree with TRBD2. V was clipped by 2 bases and J by 2 bases; unmatched bases: 9. The germline CDR1 and CDR2 sequences are SGHTA and FQGNSA. The CDR3 consists of 18 residues. This CDR3 reads CASSLPAGLAGPTDTQYF. The DNA of the CDR3 is TGTGCCAGCAGCTTACCTGCCGGACTAGCGGGCCCCACAGATACGCAGTATTTT.

This clonotype has more than one count but fewer than ten. The CDR3 bases are TGTGCCAGCAGCTTAGTGGCGGGGGGCTTCTACAATGAGCAGTTCTTC. This codes for CASSLVAGGFYNEQFF. This chain connects TRBV7-9 to TRBJ2-1, with 8 bases fitting TRBD2. The length of the CDR3 is 16 residues. V lost 1 base and J lost 3; bases outside the gene matches: 5. Germline CDR1 SEHNR, CDR2 FQNEAQ (reference sequence).

The chain links TRBV29-1 to TRBJ1-4; D ambiguous. Germline V gene lookup returns CDR1 SQVTM and CDR2 ANQGSEA. The CDR3 contains 13 residues. V lost 3 bases, J lost 4 bases, and 9 bases lay in between. This CDR3 reads CSVDRGNNEKLFF. CDR3 coding DNA: TGCAGCGTTGATCGGGGTAATAATGAAAAACTGTTTTTT. The variable domain in full, with the rest retrieved from reference TRBV29-1 and TRBJ1-4, is SAVISQKPSRDICQRGTSLTIQCQVDSQVTMMFWYRQQPGQSLTLIATANQGSEATYESGFVIDKFPISRPNLTFSTLTVSNMSPEDSSIYLCSVDRGNNEKLFFGSGTQLSVL.

V gene TRBV7-3 combines with J gene TRBJ2-2; D is unclear. V was clipped by 0 bases and J by 3 bases, with 8 bases between them. Germline V CDR1 and CDR2: SGHTA, FQGTGA. The CDR3 runs 15 residues. Here the CDR3 reads CASSLTGLDTGELFF. CDR3 nucleotide sequence: TGTGCCAGCAGCTTAACGGGGTTAGACACCGGGGAGCTGTTTTTT.

The chain couples TRBV12-3 or TRBV12-4 to TRBJ2-7; 7 nucleotides match TRBD1. This CDR3 is built from 15 residues. Trimming took 6 bases from V and 1 from J; bases not matched to a gene: 9. The CDR3 nucleotides are TGTGCCAGCAGCCGGGCCGGGACAGAGTCCTACGAGCAGTACTTC. Encoded protein: CASSRAGTESYEQYF.

This clonotype has more than one count but fewer than ten. V gene TRBV3-1 combines with J gene TRBJ1-4; 9 bases are a match to TRBD1. This CDR3 is built from 12 residues. Germline assignment: CDR1 LGHDT and CDR2 YNNKEL (reference sequence). V was pared by 8 bases and J by 11 bases, with 6 bases of the junction left unmatched. This chain's CDR3 is CASGTGPRKLFF. Here the CDR3 DNA reads TGTGCCAGCGGGACAGGGCCGCGGAAACTGTTTTTT.

This clonotype was found a few times. The gene calls are TRBV29-1 and TRBJ2-7, with TRBD2 matching 9 bases. V was clipped by 2 bases and J by 4 bases; unmatched bases: 6. Per the germline V gene, CDR1 is SQVTM and CDR2 is ANQGSEA. This CDR3 has 14 residues. The CDR3 sequence is CSVELLAGRYEQYF. The CDR3 DNA sequence: TGCAGCGTTGAACTGCTAGCGGGACGTTACGAGCAGTACTTC.

This clonotype has a handful of counts. V is TRBV12-3 or TRBV12-4 and J is TRBJ1-5, with 7 bases that match TRBD1. The CDR3 length is 15 residues. The V and J ends lost 1 base and 9 bases, in that order; junction bases with no gene match: 9. The CDR3 bases are TGTGCCAGCAGTTTAGAGGGGACAGTTCGGCCGCCCCAGCATTTT. Translating gives CASSLEGTVRPPQHF.